The 23 T cell receptor beta chains below all came from one sample that was sequenced in a study of identical twins (dated by TCRdb to the mid-2010s). To prepare the library, 5' RACE was applied. The sequencer was an Illumina HiSeq 2000. In-frame beta chains were kept once TCRdb had trimmed the public reads at Q25 with fastp and called clones with MiXCR. Under each unique CDR3 protein, matching rows form one entry showing the most common genes and DNA. The sample yields 750,000 to 950,000 distinct CDR3 sequences; 9% to 15% were counted once. Clones ranked in the top ten supply around 1.5% of the sample. These data were also reused for a study on yellow fever vaccine responses in identical twins.

Sequencing used PBMCs. Receptor source: a woman younger than 35 in good health.

Only a few counts were recorded for this clonotype. This chain links TRBV27 with TRBJ2-7; D remains ambiguous. Trimming stripped 3 bases from V and 3 bases from J, with 9 bases between. Germline V gene sequence: CDR1 MNHEY, CDR2 SMNVEV (reference sequence). CDR3 length equals 13 residues. CDR3 coding DNA: TGTGCCAGCAGTTTCGGGTCTAACTACGAGCAGTACTTC. It translates to CASSFGSNYEQYF.

This clonotype came up a few times. This chain links TRBV5-1 with TRBJ2-1, with TRBD2 matching 10 bases. After removal of 0 bases from V and 3 bases from J, the junction contained 6 bases not matched to a gene. Germline V CDR1 and CDR2: SGHRS, YFSETQ. The CDR3 spans 17 residues. The CDR3, as DNA: TGCGCCAGCAGCTTGGGTCCGCTAGCGGGAGTCTACAATGAGCAGTTCTTC. Protein: CASSLGPLAGVYNEQFF.

The genes are TRBV29-1 and TRBJ2-5; D may be TRBD1 or TRBD2 (6 bases each). Germline V gives CDR1 SQVTM, CDR2 ANQGSEA. The ends were cut back, 3 bases at V and 5 bases at J, with 16 bases in the middle. This CDR3 spans 14 amino acids. Here the CDR3 reads CSVEATGGKETQYF. CDR3 in DNA: TGCAGCGTTGAGGCGACAGGCGGGAAGGAGACCCAGTACTTC.

This clonotype has ten or more counts. The chain uses TRBV4-1 and TRBJ2-1, with 11 bases identical to TRBD2. Trimming at V came to 0 bases and at J to 5 bases, leaving 0 bases not matched to a gene. Germline values: CDR1 MGHRA, CDR2 YSYEKL. CDR3 length: 15 residues. CDR3 in amino acids: CASSQDSGRDNEQFF. The CDR3 DNA follows: TGCGCCAGCAGCCAAGATAGCGGGAGGGACAATGAGCAGTTCTTC.

The chain couples TRBV4-1 to TRBJ2-7; TRBD2 agrees at 9 bases. V lost 3 bases and J lost 12; bases outside the gene matches: 9. CDR3 length: 13 residues. The germline V gene encodes CDR1 MGHRA and CDR2 YSYEKL. CDR3 residues: CASSQDEGTSLYV. The CDR3 DNA reads TGCGCCAGCAGCCAGGACGAAGGGACTAGCCTGTACGTC.

V usage is TRBV20-1 and J usage is TRBJ2-1; D might be TRBD1 (5 bases). V dropped 3 bases and J dropped 7 bases, with 10 bases sitting between them. The CDR3 has 12 residues. Germline V gene sequence: CDR1 DFQATT, CDR2 SNEGSKA (reference sequence). This chain's CDR3 is CSASTQGNEQFF. CDR3 sequence (DNA): TGCAGTGCTAGTACCCAGGGAAATGAGCAGTTCTTC.

The rearrangement uses TRBV28 and TRBJ2-5; D might be TRBD1 (5 bases). The CDR3 covers 15 residues. The V end was cut by 5 bases, the J end by 7 bases, with 20 bases between. Per the germline V gene, CDR1 is MDHEN and CDR2 is SYDVKM. CDR3 sequence reads: CASSRPGFTFRTQYF. CDR3 in DNA: TGTGCCAGCAGTCGTCCAGGGTTTACCTTTAGGACCCAGTACTTC.

The V call is TRBV28, the J call TRBJ2-1; TRBD2 aligns across 14 bases. Germline CDR1 reads MDHEN; CDR2 reads SYDVKM. The CDR3 has 15 amino acids. The V gene end was trimmed by 5 bases and the J gene end by 9 bases; junction bases not matched to a gene: 6. CDR3 in amino acids: CASSKGTSGSAEQFF. The CDR3 bases are TGTGCCAGCAGTAAGGGGACTAGCGGGAGTGCTGAGCAGTTCTTC.

This clonotype was picked up many times. This chain joins TRBV20-1 and TRBJ2-7, with D possibly being TRBD1 or TRBD2 (5 bases each). The CDR3 totals 10 residues. CDR1 and CDR2 from the germline V gene are DFQATT and SNEGSKA (reference sequence). Trimming stripped 7 bases from V and 5 bases from J, with 9 bases between. The CDR3 DNA reads as TGCAGTGTCGGGACGAACGAGCAGTACTTC. This codes for CSVGTNEQYF.

The V call is TRBV20-1, the J call TRBJ2-1, with 7 nucleotides matching TRBD2. This CDR3 spans 17 amino acids. J gave up 4 bases and V 1 base, and 13 bases lay outside the gene matches. CDR1 and CDR2 (germline): DFQATT, SNEGSKA (reference sequence). DNA for the CDR3: TGCAGTGCTAGAGGTGCGGCGGCGGCTAGCGGTTACAATGAGCAGTTCTTC. It yields the protein CSARGAAAASGYNEQFF.

The V and J genes are TRBV20-1 and TRBJ1-1; the match to TRBD1 covers 7 bases. The CDR3 has 14 residues. Germline V gene lookup returns CDR1 DFQATT and CDR2 SNEGSKA (reference sequence). Trimming cost V 3 bases and J 0 bases; bases outside gene matches: 4. The CDR3 here is CSASSGTVNTEAFF. CDR3 coding DNA: TGCAGTGCTAGTTCCGGGACAGTGAACACTGAAGCTTTCTTT.

This rearrangement joins TRBV7-9 to TRBJ1-2, with 9 bases matching TRBD1. The CDR3 sequence is 15 residues long. The trim removed 5 bases at V and 2 bases at J, leaving 6 bases unmatched. Germline loops: CDR1 SEHNR, CDR2 FQNEAQ (reference sequence). The CDR3: CASSPPGTGNYGYTF. The CDR3 DNA reads as TGTGCCAGCAGCCCACCCGGGACAGGGAACTATGGCTACACCTTC.

The chain is built from TRBV6-2 or TRBV6-3 and TRBJ2-1; TRBD2 aligns across 11 bases. Unmatched junction bases numbered 21, after V lost 6 bases and J lost 2 bases. Germline V CDR1 and CDR2: MNHEY, SVGEGT. The CDR3 has 21 residues. CDR3 DNA: TGTGCCAGCAGCCCCGGACAGAGAGGGCTAGCGGGGGGAGTACCCTACAATGAGCAGTTCTTC. Translated: CASSPGQRGLAGGVPYNEQFF.

Of note for this clonotype: This is likely a read error, given that the CDR3 carries no conserved phenylalanine or tryptophan at its end. The DNA is omitted, as the CDR3 cannot be located on it reliably, and the CDR3 follows TCRdb's listing. The chain links TRBV4-1 to TRBJ2-1. Germline loops: CDR1 MGHRA, CDR2 YSYEKL. The CDR3 is made up of 9 amino acids, end residues included. CDR3 protein: CASSQVGSN.

This clonotype was counted only a few times. V gene TRBV27 combines with J gene TRBJ2-5; D not certain. Germline V gives CDR1 MNHEY, CDR2 SMNVEV (reference sequence). Trimming left V 6 bases short and J 0 bases short, with 11 bases between. This CDR3 region has 14 residues. CDR3 residues: CASSPSTYQETQYF. The DNA of the CDR3 is TGTGCCAGCAGCCCCTCTACCTACCAAGAGACCCAGTACTTC.

This clonotype was seen a handful of times. Here the CDR3 DNA reads TGTGCCAGCAGCCGGCGGGCAGGCGCCAACTACAATGAGCAGTTCTTC. It translates to CASSRRAGANYNEQFF. V usage is TRBV13 and J usage is TRBJ2-1; D may be TRBD2 (5 bases). The germline V and J ends were trimmed by 5 bases and 3 bases, with 17 bases remaining between them. The germline V gene encodes CDR1 PRHDT and CDR2 FYEKMQ (reference sequence). The CDR3 has 16 amino acids.

The sample holds many counts of this clonotype. CDR3 region: CAISESGSPLHF. In nucleotides, the CDR3 is TGTGCCATCAGTGAGTCAGGATCACCCCTCCACTTT. The chain links TRBV10-3 to TRBJ1-6; D not resolved. The length of the CDR3 is 12 residues. Trimming shortened V by 0 bases and J by 10 bases, and 4 bases separated the two germline ends. Germline V CDR1 and CDR2: ENHRY, SYGVKD.

In this sample, this clonotype turned up a few times. The chain combines TRBV9 with TRBJ2-1; no clear D gene. The CDR3 is 13 amino acids. From germline, CDR1 is SGDLS and CDR2 YYNGEE. The V and J ends lost 2 bases and 6 bases respectively, with 9 bases between them. The CDR3, as DNA: TGTGCCAGCAGCGTTGACCATCCCAATGAGCAGTTCTTC. Protein: CASSVDHPNEQFF.

This clonotype was seen more than once but under ten times. The CDR3 bases are TGCAGTGCCGGGAACTACGAGCAGTACTTC. Encoded protein: CSAGNYEQYF. V and J are TRBV20-1 and TRBJ2-7; TRBD2 might be the D (5 bases). The V gene's germline CDR1 is DFQATT and CDR2 SNEGSKA (reference sequence). V was clipped by 6 bases and J by 3 bases, with 6 bases between them. The CDR3 totals 10 residues.

This clonotype was found a few times. The CDR3 bases are TGTGCCAGCAGTGTCTCCAGGGGTGCTGAAGCTTTCTTT. Amino acid sequence: CASSVSRGAEAFF. The chain combines TRBV25-1 with TRBJ1-1; tentatively, D is TRBD1 (6 bases). V lost 4 bases to trimming and J lost 6 bases, with 12 bases between them. CDR1 and CDR2 (germline): MGHDK, SYGVNS. This CDR3 contains 13 residues.

This clonotype was found a few times. The J gene is TRBJ2-7, the V gene TRBV28; the match to TRBD2 covers 9 bases. CDR3 length: 15 amino acids. V gave up 4 bases and J gave up 7 bases; unmatched junction bases: 11. The V gene's germline CDR1 is MDHEN and CDR2 SYDVKM. This chain's CDR3 is CASSSPNSGRREQYF. CDR3 nucleotides: TGTGCCAGCAGTTCCCCTAATAGCGGGAGAAGGGAGCAGTACTTC. The full variable domain, completed using reference TRBV28 and TRBJ2-7, is DVKVTQSSRYLVKRTGEKVFLECVQDMDHENMFWYRQDPGLGLRLIYFSYDVKMKEKGDIPEGYSVSREKKERFSLILESASTNQTSMYLCASSSPNSGRREQYFGPGTRLTVT.

The chain joins TRBV12-3 or TRBV12-4 to TRBJ1-5; possibly TRBD1 for D (5 bases). The CDR3 totals 16 residues. The V gene lost 6 bases and the J gene lost 1 base, with 16 bases spanning the gap. The CDR3 reads CASSPTGIRSNQPQHF. As DNA, the CDR3 is TGTGCCAGCAGCCCCACAGGAATTAGGAGCAATCAGCCCCAGCATTTT.

V is TRBV20-1 and J is TRBJ2-5; a weak D match, TRBD2 (6 bases). The germline V gene has CDR1 DFQATT and CDR2 SNEGSKA (reference sequence). V lost 0 bases, J lost 2 bases, and 13 bases lay in between. The CDR3 totals 15 residues. The CDR3 sequence is CSARDPGGPQETQYF. The CDR3, as DNA: TGCAGTGCTAGAGATCCTGGAGGGCCTCAAGAGACCCAGTACTTC.